The present entry profiles one T cell receptor (beta chain) with its context. This clonotype was seen a handful of times. Its antigen has not been determined. There are no base qualities to consult, and no much larger clone falls within one base. The source of the sample is a study of tumor-infiltrating lymphocytes in oesophageal squamous cell carcinoma (dated by TCRdb to 2016 to 2018). V lost 5 bases and J lost 9 bases, and the count of bases not matched to a germline gene is 9. CDR1 and CDR2 (SGHTA, FQGTGA) derive from the germline V gene. CDR3 length: 15 amino acids, cysteine to phenylalanine. Kept here is only the CDR3 DNA, which spans 45 bases and is read in frame from base 1. The library was built by means of PCR. This sample was sequenced with an Illumina HiSeq 2000. TCRdb reran the public reads through fastp at Q25 and MiXCR, keeping productive beta chains. Rows merge per CDR3 protein into single entries with the most common DNA and genes. Within this sample are over 20,000 distinct CDR3 sequences, with 35% to 40% of them counted one time only. Together, the top ten hold 30% to 45% of the sample.

Recombination connected TRBV7-3 to TRBJ2-1; 11 of the junction bases match TRBD1. The TCR comes from a male donor with esophageal squamous cell carcinoma. The material sequenced was esophageal tumor tissue. The CDR3 protein sequence reads: CASSAGQGAISEQFF. The DNA reads as follows: TGTGCCAGCAGCGCCGGACAGGGGGCGATCTCTGAGCAGTTCTTC. The full variable domain, completed from the reference TRBV7-3 and TRBJ2-1 proteins outside the CDR3, reads GAGVSQTPSNKVTEKGKYVELRCDPISGHTALYWYRQSLGQGPEFLIYFQGTGAADDSGLPNDRFFAVRPEGSVSTLKIQRTERGDSAVYLCASSAGQGAISEQFFGPGTRLTVL.